The 10 T cell receptor beta chains below come from one sample, sequenced in a study of early T cells in non-severe SARS-CoV-2 infection. MiXCR, applied by TCRdb to the 5' RACE reads, yields one record per CDR3 protein. Of 55,000 to 85,000 distinct CDR3 sequences in the sample, 9% to 10% are singletons; the top ten hold roughly a sixth. This specimen was whole blood, taken at baseline. These receptors were taken from an adult who was a healthcare worker with PCR-confirmed SARS-CoV-2 infection or an uninfected control (not recorded which).

This clonotype was detected many times. The rearrangement links TRBV6-2 or TRBV6-3 to TRBJ2-3; D ambiguous. The CDR3 contains 15 residues. From germline, CDR1 is MNHEY and CDR2 SVGEGT. V dropped 6 bases and J dropped 6 bases, with 19 bases sitting between them. The CDR3 coding sequence is TGTGCCAGCAGCCTCCTGGGATCCCTCACTGATACGCAGTATTTT. Encoded protein: CASSLLGSLTDTQYF.

The chain recombines TRBV28 with TRBJ2-7; TRBD1 might be the D (7 bases). V lost 4 bases and J 4 bases, leaving 14 bases between the germline ends. The CDR3 is 14 residues long. Germline CDR1 is MDHEN and CDR2 is SYDVKM. CDR3 protein: CASSWGDSFYEQYF. The CDR3 coding sequence is TGTGCCAGCAGTTGGGGGGACAGCTTTTACGAGCAGTACTTC.

This clonotype was counted at least ten times. The chain uses TRBV12-3 or TRBV12-4 and TRBJ2-1, with D tentatively TRBD2 (6 bases). Between the trimmed V and J ends, which lost 5 bases and 5 bases, there was a span of 13 bases. The CDR3 is 14 residues long. The chain's CDR3 is CASSAGLPNNEQFF. The CDR3 region has the DNA TGTGCCAGCAGTGCGGGACTTCCGAACAATGAGCAGTTCTTC.

This clonotype appeared a few times. The rearrangement links TRBV5-1 to TRBJ2-3; no reliable D call. The CDR3 is 13 residues long. Germline CDR1 and CDR2: SGHRS and YFSETQ. With 3 bases removed from V and 2 bases from J, the gap between germline ends came to 7 bases. CDR3: CASSSGFTDTQYF. The CDR3 DNA follows: TGCGCCAGCAGCTCGGGTTTCACAGATACGCAGTATTTT. The whole variable domain, remainder taken from reference TRBV5-1 and TRBJ2-3, is KAGVTQTPRYLIKTRGQQVTLSCSPISGHRSVSWYQQTPGQGLQFLFEYFSETQRNKGNFPGRFSGRQFSNSRSEMNVSTLELGDSALYLCASSSGFTDTQYFGPGTRLTVL.

This chain connects TRBV13 to TRBJ2-5; D may be TRBD1 or TRBD2 (5 bases each). CDR3 length: 17 residues. Per the germline V gene, CDR1 is PRHDT and CDR2 is FYEKMQ (reference sequence). V gave up 4 bases and J gave up 3 bases, with 21 bases separating them. The CDR3 DNA follows: TGTGCCAGCAGCTACTCCTTTCGCCGGGACGCCAAAGAGACCCAGTACTTC. Its translation: CASSYSFRRDAKETQYF.

The sample holds a few counts of this clonotype. The chain couples TRBV18 to TRBJ1-1; D is undetermined. Trimming took 6 bases from V and 5 from J, leaving 16 bases between them. The CDR3 contains 14 residues. Germline V CDR1 and CDR2: KGHSH, LQKENI. The CDR3 sequence is CASSLEAAGTEAFF. The CDR3 coding sequence is TGTGCCAGCTCCCTAGAGGCAGCGGGGACTGAAGCTTTCTTT.

This clonotype was picked up a small number of times. This chain joins TRBV11-1 and TRBJ2-3; TRBD1 agrees at 8 bases. Germline V lookup: CDR1 SGHAT, CDR2 FQDESV (reference sequence). The length of the CDR3 is 15 residues. The V segment lost 0 bases and the J segment 1 base; nucleotides outside the gene matches: 0. The CDR3 protein is CASSLAGQGTDTQYF. The CDR3 DNA sequence: TGTGCCAGCAGCTTAGCGGGACAGGGCACAGATACGCAGTATTTT.

This clonotype has a count of ten or more. The CDR3 DNA reads TGTGCCAGCTCGTCAACCGGGACAGAGAACAATGAGCAGTTCTTC. Translation gives CASSSTGTENNEQFF. The chain uses TRBV18 and TRBJ2-1, with TRBD1 matching over 7 bases. Germline V gene lookup returns CDR1 KGHSH and CDR2 LQKENI. V lost 6 bases, J lost 5 bases, and 10 bases stayed unmatched. The CDR3 consists of 15 residues.

This clonotype showed up just a few times. This chain connects TRBV9 to TRBJ1-4; tentatively, D is TRBD1 (6 bases). V was pared by 3 bases and J by 8 bases, with 17 bases between. Germline CDR1 is SGDLS and CDR2 is YYNGEE. The CDR3 extends over 15 amino acids. The CDR3 protein is CASSAGGTSGEKLFF. The CDR3 DNA is TGTGCCAGCAGCGCCGGCGGGACATCGGGCGAAAAACTGTTTTTT. Looking up the rest from reference TRBV9 and TRBJ1-4 gives the full variable domain: DSGVTQTPKHLITATGQRVTLRCSPRSGDLSVYWYQQSLDQGLQFLIQYYNGEERAKGNILERFSAQQFPDLHSELNLSSLELGDSALYFCASSAGGTSGEKLFFGSGTQLSVL.

This clonotype was observed many times. This rearrangement joins TRBV29-1 to TRBJ2-5; 7 bases agree with TRBD1. J lost 2 bases, V lost 6 bases, and 12 bases had no gene match. CDR3 length: 15 amino acids. Germline values: CDR1 SQVTM, CDR2 ANQGSEA. The CDR3: CSVMGDSRVQETQYF. For the CDR3, the DNA is TGCAGCGTCATGGGGGACAGCCGGGTTCAAGAGACCCAGTACTTC.